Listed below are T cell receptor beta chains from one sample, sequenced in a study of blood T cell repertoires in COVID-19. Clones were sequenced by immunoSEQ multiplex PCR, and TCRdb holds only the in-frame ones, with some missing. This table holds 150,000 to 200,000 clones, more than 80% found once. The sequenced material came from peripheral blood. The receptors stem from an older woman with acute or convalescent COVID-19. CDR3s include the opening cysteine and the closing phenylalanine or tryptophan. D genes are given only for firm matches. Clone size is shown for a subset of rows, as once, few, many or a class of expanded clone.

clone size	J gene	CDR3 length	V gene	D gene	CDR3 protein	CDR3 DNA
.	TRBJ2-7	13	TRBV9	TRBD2	CASSTAGGGEQYF	TGTGCCAGCAGCACTGCGGGAGGGGGCGAGCAGTACTTC
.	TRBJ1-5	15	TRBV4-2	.	CASSQEGQNNQPQHF	TGTGCCAGCAGCCAAGAAGGACAGAACAATCAGCCCCAGCATTTT
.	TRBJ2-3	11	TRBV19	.	CASRFADTQYF	TGTGCCAGTAGGTTCGCAGATACGCAGTATTTT
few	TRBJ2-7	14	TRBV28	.	CATVGGAGAHEQYF	TGTGCCACCGTTGGTGGGGCAGGGGCCCACGAGCAGTACTTC
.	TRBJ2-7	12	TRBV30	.	CAWRDSSYEQYF	TGTGCCTGGAGGGACAGCTCCTACGAGCAGTACTTC
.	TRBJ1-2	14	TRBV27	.	CASSLSLRDQGYTF	TGTGCCAGCAGTTTAAGTCTCAGGGATCAGGGCTACACCTTC
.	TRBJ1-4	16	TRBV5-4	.	CASSLDIPSTNEKLFF	TGTGCCAGCAGCTTGGACATACCTTCAACTAATGAAAAACTGTTTTTT
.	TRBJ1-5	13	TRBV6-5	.	CASLGQFNQPQHF	TGTGCCAGCCTAGGACAGTTCAATCAGCCCCAGCATTTT
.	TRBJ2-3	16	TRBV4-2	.	CASSQAAGRSTDTQYF	TGTGCCAGCAGCCAAGCGGCGGGTAGGAGCACAGATACGCAGTATTTT
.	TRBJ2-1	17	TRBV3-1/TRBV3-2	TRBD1	CASSQWVSGQGNLEQFF	TGTGCCAGCAGCCAATGGGTCTCGGGACAGGGGAATCTTGAGCAGTTCTTC
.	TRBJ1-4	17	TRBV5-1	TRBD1	CASSLLPGQATNEKLFF	TGCGCCAGCAGCCTATTACCGGGACAGGCAACTAATGAAAAACTGTTTTTT
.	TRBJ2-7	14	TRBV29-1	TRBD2	CSVDRAGGPEEQYF	TGCAGCGTTGACAGGGCGGGAGGGCCAGAAGAGCAGTACTTC
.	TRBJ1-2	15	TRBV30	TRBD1	CAWKRDRTANYGYTF	TGTGCCTGGAAACGGGACAGGACAGCTAACTATGGCTACACCTTC
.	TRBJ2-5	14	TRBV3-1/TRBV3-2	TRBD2	CASSPLAAQETQYF	TGTGCCAGCAGCCCACTAGCGGCTCAAGAGACCCAGTACTTC
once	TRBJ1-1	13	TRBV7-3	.	CASSFEGRTEAFF	TGTGCCAGCAGCTTTGAAGGGAGAACTGAAGCTTTCTTT
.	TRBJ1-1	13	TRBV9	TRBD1	CASSVGQGAQAFF	TGTGCCAGCAGCGTTGGACAGGGGGCACAAGCTTTCTTT
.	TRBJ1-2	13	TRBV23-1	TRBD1	CASSQSSRGRGTF	TGCGCCAGCAGTCAATCGTCCAGGGGGCGAGGAACCTTC
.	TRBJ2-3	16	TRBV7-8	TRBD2	CASSSILAGRGNGTYF	TGTGCCAGCAGCTCGATTCTAGCGGGACGAGGGAACGGGACGTATTTT
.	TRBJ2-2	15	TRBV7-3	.	CASSLTAENTGELFF	TGTGCCAGCAGCTTAACGGCGGAGAACACCGGGGAGCTGTTTTTT
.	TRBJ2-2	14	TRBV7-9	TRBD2	CASSITSGTGELFF	TGTGCCAGCAGCATTACTAGCGGCACCGGGGAGCTGTTTTTT
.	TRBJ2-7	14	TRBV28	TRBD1	CASSSTGGSYEQYF	TGTGCCAGCAGTTCGACAGGGGGCAGCTACGAGCAGTACTTC
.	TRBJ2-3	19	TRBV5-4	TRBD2	CASSFRPLSGRDNTDTQYF	TGTGCCAGCAGCTTTCGCCCTCTTAGCGGGAGGGATAATACAGATACGCAGTATTTT
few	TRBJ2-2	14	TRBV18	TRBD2	CASSPGGDTGELFF	TGTGCCAGCTCACCAGGGGGGGACACCGGGGAGCTGTTTTTT
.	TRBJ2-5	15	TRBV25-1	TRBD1	CASRPPGQGQETQYF	TGTGCCAGCAGGCCACCGGGACAGGGGCAAGAGACCCAGTACTTC
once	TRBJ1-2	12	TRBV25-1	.	CASSVTNYGYTF	TGTGCCAGCAGTGTTACTAACTATGGCTACACCTTC
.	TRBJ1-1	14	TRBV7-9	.	CASSLGDWDTEAFF	TGTGCCAGCAGCTTAGGGGACTGGGACACTGAAGCTTTCTTT
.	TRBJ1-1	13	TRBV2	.	CASMLGALAEAFF	TGTGCCAGCATGCTGGGGGCGCTCGCTGAAGCTTTCTTT
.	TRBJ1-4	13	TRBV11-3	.	CASSPMTGRGLFF	TGTGCCAGCAGCCCGATGACAGGCCGAGGACTGTTTTTT
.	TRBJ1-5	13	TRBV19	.	CASSIVRTPPEHF	TGTGCCAGTAGTATAGTTCGGACACCACCTGAGCATTTT
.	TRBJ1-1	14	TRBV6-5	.	CASSGGGLNTEAFF	TGTGCCAGCTCCGGGGGAGGCCTGAACACTGAAGCTTTCTTT
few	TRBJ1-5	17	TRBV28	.	CASSLRPPPYSNQPQHF	TGTGCCAGCAGTTTGAGGCCTCCGCCGTATAGCAATCAGCCCCAGCATTTT
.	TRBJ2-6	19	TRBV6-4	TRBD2	CASRQSASGIHSGANVLTF	TGTGCCAGCAGACAGTCAGCTAGCGGGATACACTCTGGGGCCAACGTCCTGACTTTC
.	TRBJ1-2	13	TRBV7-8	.	CASSPTGWDGYTF	TGTGCCAGCAGCCCAACAGGGTGGGATGGCTACACCTTC
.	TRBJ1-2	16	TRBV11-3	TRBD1	CASSLAGTEPSYGYTF	TGTGCCAGCAGCTTGGCCGGGACAGAGCCTAGTTATGGCTACACCTTC
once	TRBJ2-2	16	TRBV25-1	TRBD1	CASSEDRGVRSGELFF	TGTGCCAGCAGTGAAGACAGGGGTGTTAGGTCCGGGGAGCTGTTTTTT
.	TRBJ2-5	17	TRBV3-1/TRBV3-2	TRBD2	CASSQALAGALGKTQYF	TGTGCCAGCAGCCAAGCACTAGCGGGAGCTTTAGGGAAGACCCAGTACTTC
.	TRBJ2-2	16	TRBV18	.	CASSPPLTPGTGELFF	TGTGCCAGCTCACCACCATTAACACCGGGCACCGGGGAGCTGTTTTTT